The clone carrying this T cell receptor beta chain was observed a handful of times. As yet, its antigen is unknown. Germline CDR1 MGHRA, CDR2 YSYEKL. The CDR3 extends over 15 amino acids. V lost 1 base, J lost 6 bases, and 13 bases lay in between. Generated by immunoSEQ multiplex PCR, the TCRdb table keeps only in-frame clones and is missing some. The sample contains 150,000 or so clones, 70% to 90% of which appear only once. This sample is part of a study of T cell responses to AZD1222 COVID-19 vaccine. Study results and limitations: White British donors predominated, females outnumbered males, and clonal diversity was possibly underestimated. Seropositive status at baseline applied to only a handful of AZD1222 recipients. Reportedly, nearly half of unique spike TCRs recognized epitopes outside B.1.351/B.1.1.7 mutations.

The rearrangement joins TRBV4-1 to TRBJ1-5; possibly TRBD1 for D (6 bases). The TCR comes from an adult in good health. Sample: peripheral blood, taken on day 0 of AZD1222 vaccination. The CDR3 DNA follows: TGCGCCAGCAGCCAAGGTCCACCAGGGGTTCAGCCCCAGCATTTT. Its translation is CASSQGPPGVQPQHF.